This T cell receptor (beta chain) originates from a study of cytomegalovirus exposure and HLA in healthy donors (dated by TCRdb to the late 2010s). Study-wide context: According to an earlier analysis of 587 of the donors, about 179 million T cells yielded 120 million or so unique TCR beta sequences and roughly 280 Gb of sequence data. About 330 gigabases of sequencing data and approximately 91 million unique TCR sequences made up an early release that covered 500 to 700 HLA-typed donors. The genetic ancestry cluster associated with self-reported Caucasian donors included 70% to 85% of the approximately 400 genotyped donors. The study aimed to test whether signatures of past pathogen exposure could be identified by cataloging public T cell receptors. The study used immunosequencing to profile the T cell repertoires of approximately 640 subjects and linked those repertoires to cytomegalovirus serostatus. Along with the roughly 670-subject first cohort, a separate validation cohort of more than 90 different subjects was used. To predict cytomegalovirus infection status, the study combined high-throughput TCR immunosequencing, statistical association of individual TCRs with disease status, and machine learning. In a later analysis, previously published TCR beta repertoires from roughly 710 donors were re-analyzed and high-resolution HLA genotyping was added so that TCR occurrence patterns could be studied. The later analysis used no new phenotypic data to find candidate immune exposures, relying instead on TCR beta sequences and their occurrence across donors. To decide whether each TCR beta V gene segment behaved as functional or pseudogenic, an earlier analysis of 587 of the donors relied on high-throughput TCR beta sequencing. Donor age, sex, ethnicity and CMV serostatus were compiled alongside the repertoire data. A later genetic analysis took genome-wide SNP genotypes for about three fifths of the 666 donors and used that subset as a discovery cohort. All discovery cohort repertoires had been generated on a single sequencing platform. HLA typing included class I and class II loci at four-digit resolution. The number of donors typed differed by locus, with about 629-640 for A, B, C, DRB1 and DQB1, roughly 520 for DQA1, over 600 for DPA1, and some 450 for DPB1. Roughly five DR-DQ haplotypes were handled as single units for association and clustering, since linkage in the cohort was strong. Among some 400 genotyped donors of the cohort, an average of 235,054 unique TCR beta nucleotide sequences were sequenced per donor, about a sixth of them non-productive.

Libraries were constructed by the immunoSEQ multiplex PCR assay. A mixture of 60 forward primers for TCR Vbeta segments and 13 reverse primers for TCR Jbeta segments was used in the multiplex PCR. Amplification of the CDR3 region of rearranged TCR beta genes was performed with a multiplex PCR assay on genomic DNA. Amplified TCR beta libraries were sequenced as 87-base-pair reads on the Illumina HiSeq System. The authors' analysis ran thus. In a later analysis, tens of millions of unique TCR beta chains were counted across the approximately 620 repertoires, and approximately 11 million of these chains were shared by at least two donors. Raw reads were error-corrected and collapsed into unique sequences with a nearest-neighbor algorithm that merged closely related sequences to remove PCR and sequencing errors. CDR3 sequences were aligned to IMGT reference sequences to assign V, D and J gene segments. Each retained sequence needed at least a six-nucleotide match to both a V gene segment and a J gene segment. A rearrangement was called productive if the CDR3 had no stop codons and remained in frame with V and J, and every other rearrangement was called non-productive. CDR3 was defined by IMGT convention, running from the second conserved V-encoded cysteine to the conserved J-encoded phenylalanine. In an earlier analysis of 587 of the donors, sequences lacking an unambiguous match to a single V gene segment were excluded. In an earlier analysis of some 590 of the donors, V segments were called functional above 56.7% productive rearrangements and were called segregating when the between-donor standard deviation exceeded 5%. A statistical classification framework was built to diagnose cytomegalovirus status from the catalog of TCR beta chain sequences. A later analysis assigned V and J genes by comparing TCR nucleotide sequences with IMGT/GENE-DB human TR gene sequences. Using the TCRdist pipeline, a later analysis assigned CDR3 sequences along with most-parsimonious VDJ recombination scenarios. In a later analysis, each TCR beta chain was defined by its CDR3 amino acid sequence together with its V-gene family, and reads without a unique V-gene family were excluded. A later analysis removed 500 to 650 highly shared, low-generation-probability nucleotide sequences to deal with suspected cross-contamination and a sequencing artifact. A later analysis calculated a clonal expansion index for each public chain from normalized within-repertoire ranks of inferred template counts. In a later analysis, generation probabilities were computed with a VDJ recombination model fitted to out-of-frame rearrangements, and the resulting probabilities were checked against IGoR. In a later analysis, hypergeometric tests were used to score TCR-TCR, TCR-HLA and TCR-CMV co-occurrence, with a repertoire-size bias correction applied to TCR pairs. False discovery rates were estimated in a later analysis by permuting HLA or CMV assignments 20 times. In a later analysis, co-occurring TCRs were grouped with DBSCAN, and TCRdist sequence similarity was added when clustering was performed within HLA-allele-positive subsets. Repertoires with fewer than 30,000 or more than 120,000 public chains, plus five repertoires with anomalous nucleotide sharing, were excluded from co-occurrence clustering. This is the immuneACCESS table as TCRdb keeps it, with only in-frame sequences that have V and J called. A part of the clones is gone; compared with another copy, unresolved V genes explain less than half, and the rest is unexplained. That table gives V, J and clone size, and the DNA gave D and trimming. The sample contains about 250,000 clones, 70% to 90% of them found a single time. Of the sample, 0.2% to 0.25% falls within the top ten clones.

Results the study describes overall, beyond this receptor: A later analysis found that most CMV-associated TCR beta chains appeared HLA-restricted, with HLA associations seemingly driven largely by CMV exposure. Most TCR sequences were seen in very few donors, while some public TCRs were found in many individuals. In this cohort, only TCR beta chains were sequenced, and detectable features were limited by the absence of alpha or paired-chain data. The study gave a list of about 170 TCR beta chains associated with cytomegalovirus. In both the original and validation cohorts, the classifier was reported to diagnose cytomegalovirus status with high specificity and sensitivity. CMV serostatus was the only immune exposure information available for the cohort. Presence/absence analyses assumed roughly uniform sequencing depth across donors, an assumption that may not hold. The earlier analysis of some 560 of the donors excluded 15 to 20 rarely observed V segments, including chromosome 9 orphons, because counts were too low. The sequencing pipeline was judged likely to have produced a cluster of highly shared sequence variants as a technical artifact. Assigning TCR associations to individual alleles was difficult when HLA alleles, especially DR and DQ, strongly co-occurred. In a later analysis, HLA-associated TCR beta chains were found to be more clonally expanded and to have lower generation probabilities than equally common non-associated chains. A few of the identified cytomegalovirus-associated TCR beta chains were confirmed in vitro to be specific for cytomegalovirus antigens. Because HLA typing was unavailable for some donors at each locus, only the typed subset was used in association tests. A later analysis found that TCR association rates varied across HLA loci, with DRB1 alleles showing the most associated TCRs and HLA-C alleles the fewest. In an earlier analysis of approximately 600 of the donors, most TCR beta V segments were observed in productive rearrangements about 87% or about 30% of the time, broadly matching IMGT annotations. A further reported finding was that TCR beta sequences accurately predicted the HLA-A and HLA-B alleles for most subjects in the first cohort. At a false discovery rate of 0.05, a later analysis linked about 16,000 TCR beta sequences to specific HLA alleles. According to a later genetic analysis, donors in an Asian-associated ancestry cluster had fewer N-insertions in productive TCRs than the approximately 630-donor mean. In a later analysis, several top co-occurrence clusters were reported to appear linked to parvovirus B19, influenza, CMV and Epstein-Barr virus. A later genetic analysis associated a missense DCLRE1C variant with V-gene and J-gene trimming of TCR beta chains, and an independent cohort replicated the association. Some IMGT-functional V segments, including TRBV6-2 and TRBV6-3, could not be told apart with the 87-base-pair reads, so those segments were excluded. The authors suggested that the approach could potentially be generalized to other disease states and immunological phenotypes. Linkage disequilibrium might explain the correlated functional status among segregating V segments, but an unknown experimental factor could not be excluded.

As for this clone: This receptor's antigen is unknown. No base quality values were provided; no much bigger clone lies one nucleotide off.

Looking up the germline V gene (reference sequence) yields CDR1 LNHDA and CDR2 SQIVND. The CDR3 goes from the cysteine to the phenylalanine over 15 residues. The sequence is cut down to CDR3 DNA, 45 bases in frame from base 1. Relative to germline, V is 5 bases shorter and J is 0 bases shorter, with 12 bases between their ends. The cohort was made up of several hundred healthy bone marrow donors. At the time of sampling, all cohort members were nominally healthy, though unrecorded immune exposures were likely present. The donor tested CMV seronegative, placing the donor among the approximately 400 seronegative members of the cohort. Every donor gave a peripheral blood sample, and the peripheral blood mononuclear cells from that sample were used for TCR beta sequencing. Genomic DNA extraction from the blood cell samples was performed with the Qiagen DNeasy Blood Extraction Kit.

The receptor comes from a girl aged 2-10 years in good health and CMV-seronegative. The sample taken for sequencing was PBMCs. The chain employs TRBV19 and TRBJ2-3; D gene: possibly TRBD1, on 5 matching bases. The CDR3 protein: CASSAQQVSTDTQYF. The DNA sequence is TGTGCCAGTAGTGCCCAACAGGTGAGCACAGATACGCAGTATTTT.